Below, 21 T cell receptor beta chains from the same sample are listed, as sequenced in a study of T cell changes during pregnancy in multiple sclerosis. The method was immunoSEQ multiplex PCR; TCRdb's version includes in-frame clones alone and lacks a portion of them. The table has some 100,000 clones, 75% to 95% seen once. Specimen: peripheral blood, collected in the second trimester of pregnancy. These receptors were obtained from a female donor with multiple sclerosis, enrolled in a pregnancy study.

This sequence joins TRBV5-1 and TRBJ2-4; D not certain. Trimming pared 4 bases from V and 7 bases from J, leaving 12 bases between. CDR1 SGHRS and CDR2 YFSETQ come from the germline V gene. CDR3 length equals 13 residues. CDR3: CASSPELLNIQYF. The CDR3 DNA is TGCGCCAGCAGCCCCGAGTTACTGAACATTCAGTACTTC.

The V and J genes are TRBV6-1 and TRBJ2-4; maybe TRBD2 (6 bases). V lost 8 bases to trimming and J lost 4 bases, with 15 bases between them. CDR1 is MNHNS, CDR2 SASEGT, per germline. The CDR3 is 14 residues long. The CDR3 region is CASQLRRGKNIQYF. The CDR3 region has the DNA TGTGCCAGCCAACTGCGGCGGGGTAAAAACATTCAGTACTTC.

As to this clone: Other DNA sequences within the sample encode an identical CDR3. The chain employs TRBV4-2 and TRBJ2-5; 8 bases line up with TRBD2. Germline-derived CDR1 and CDR2 are LGHNA and YNFKEQ. The length of the CDR3 is 16 residues. Trimming at V came to 0 bases and at J to 5 bases, leaving 8 bases not matched to a gene. The chain's CDR3 is CASSQERLAGLETQYF. DNA for the CDR3: TGTGCCAGCAGCCAAGAGAGGCTAGCGGGCTTGGAGACCCAGTACTTC.

The J gene is TRBJ2-1, the V gene TRBV27, with D possibly matching TRBD1 (5 bases). The V end lost 6 bases, the J end lost 3 bases, and 6 bases lay between the germline ends. The germline gives CDR1 MNHEY, CDR2 SMNVEV (reference sequence). The CDR3 has 12 residues. The CDR3 loop is CASSDSYNEQFF. In DNA form, the CDR3 reads TGTGCCAGCAGCGACAGCTACAATGAGCAGTTCTTC.

The chain links TRBV5-4 to TRBJ1-3; 9 bases agree with TRBD1. Per the germline V gene, CDR1 is SGHNT and CDR2 is YYREEE (reference sequence). The CDR3 runs 15 residues. The V gene end was trimmed by 5 bases and the J gene end by 2 bases; junction bases not matched to a gene: 5. In DNA form, the CDR3 reads TGTGCCAGCAGGCCAGACAGGGGGACTGGAAACACCATATATTTT. Amino acids: CASRPDRGTGNTIYF.

This clone was counted a few times. V gene TRBV6-5 combines with J gene TRBJ2-2; weak D call: TRBD1 (6 bases). The CDR3 has 14 residues. Germline CDR1 reads MNHEY; CDR2 reads SVGAGI. The V end was cut by 8 bases, the J end by 6 bases, with 16 bases between. CDR3 loop: CASGRTGSPGELFF. CDR3 DNA: TGTGCCAGCGGCAGAACAGGGTCCCCCGGGGAGCTGTTTTTT.

The chain links TRBV19 to TRBJ2-6; tentative D call: TRBD2 (7 bases). Trimming took 7 bases from V and 0 from J, leaving 13 bases between them. This CDR3 contains 16 residues. Germline CDR1 reads LNHDA; CDR2 reads SQIVND (reference sequence). The CDR3 DNA reads as TGTGCCAGTACTCAGGGGAGGGGCTCTGGGGCCAACGTCCTGACTTTC. Translation gives CASTQGRGSGANVLTF.

V and J are TRBV13 and TRBJ2-7; no reliable D call. Germline-derived CDR1 and CDR2 are PRHDT and FYEKMQ (reference sequence). Trimming took 4 bases from V and 7 from J, leaving 14 bases between them. The CDR3 totals 13 residues. CDR3 sequence: CASSYKSSFEQYF. As DNA, the CDR3 is TGTGCCAGCAGCTATAAAAGCTCTTTTGAGCAGTACTTC.

The V and J genes are TRBV5-6 and TRBJ2-1; 9 nucleotides match TRBD1. Looked up from germline, CDR1 is SGHDT and CDR2 is YYEEEE. Trimming cost V 5 bases and J 7 bases; bases outside gene matches: 10. The CDR3 covers 15 residues. The CDR3 sequence is CASRTQGAARNEQFF. In DNA, the CDR3 is TGTGCCAGCAGAACACAGGGGGCGGCTAGGAATGAGCAGTTCTTC.

This clone was detected only once. V usage is TRBV12-5 and J usage is TRBJ1-2; weak D call: TRBD1 (6 bases). V was trimmed by 5 bases and J by 7 bases, leaving 17 bases between them. There are 14 residues in the CDR3. CDR1 and CDR2 from the germline V gene are LGHNT and FRNRAP. The CDR3 sequence is CASGIWGLERGYTF. DNA of the CDR3: TGTGCTAGTGGTATCTGGGGGCTGGAGCGTGGCTACACCTTC. The complete variable domain, with remaining parts taken from reference TRBV12-5 and TRBJ1-2, reads DARVTQTPRHKVTEMGQEVTMRCQPILGHNTVFWYRQTMMQGLELLAYFRNRAPLDDSGMPKDRFSAEMPDATLATLKIQPSEPRDSAVYFCASGIWGLERGYTFGSGTRLTVV.

V and J are TRBV19 and TRBJ1-4; D gene ambiguous. The CDR3 has 15 amino acids. Trimming left V 4 bases short and J 0 bases short, with 9 bases between. The germline CDR1 and CDR2 sequences are LNHDA and SQIVND (reference sequence). As DNA, the CDR3 is TGTGCCAGTAGTAGCCCACTAACAACTAATGAAAAACTGTTTTTT. The encoded protein is CASSSPLTTNEKLFF.

The rearrangement links TRBV6-1 to TRBJ1-5, with 8 bases fitting TRBD1. This CDR3 contains 15 residues. The V gene's germline CDR1 is MNHNS and CDR2 SASEGT. The V and J ends lost 3 bases and 8 bases, in that order; junction bases with no gene match: 9. The DNA of the CDR3 is TGTGCCAGCAGTGAGTGGCAGGGGGCCCCAAAGCCCCAGCATTTT. This codes for CASSEWQGAPKPQHF.

The chain joins TRBV2 to TRBJ2-7, with TRBD1 matching over 9 bases. Germline CDR1 is SNHLY and CDR2 is FYNNEI. The CDR3 consists of 17 residues. V trimming: 3 bases; J trimming: 2 bases; junction bases outside the gene matches: 11. CDR3 region: CASSEIGRTGATYEQYF. The CDR3 DNA sequence: TGTGCCAGCAGTGAGATTGGGAGGACAGGGGCAACCTACGAGCAGTACTTC.

The chain employs TRBV28 and TRBJ2-7; weak D call: TRBD2 (6 bases). This CDR3 contains 11 residues. The germline V gene encodes CDR1 MDHEN and CDR2 SYDVKM. Trimming shortened V by 10 bases and J by 5 bases, and 12 bases separated the two germline ends. The CDR3 nucleotides read TGTGCCACTTTGGGGGGTGACGAGCAGTACTTC. This translates into CATLGGDEQYF.

This clone was observed a single time. V gene TRBV10-3 combines with J gene TRBJ1-4; the match to TRBD1 covers 7 bases. The CDR3 totals 14 residues. CDR1 ENHRY and CDR2 SYGVKD come from the germline V gene. J lost 7 bases, V lost 3 bases, and 5 bases had no gene match. CDR3 sequence reads: CAISEGGRGEKLFF. For the CDR3, the DNA is TGTGCCATCAGTGAAGGGGGCAGGGGTGAAAAACTGTTTTTT.

The chain carries TRBV27 and TRBJ1-3, with TRBD1 matching 7 bases. This CDR3 is built from 15 residues. Germline V gene lookup returns CDR1 MNHEY and CDR2 SMNVEV (reference sequence). Trimming took 3 bases from V and 2 from J; bases not matched to a gene: 4. In nucleotides, the CDR3 is TGTGCCAGCAGTTTGGGAACAGGGGCTGGAAACACCATATATTTT. This codes for CASSLGTGAGNTIYF.

The chain has TRBV19 and TRBJ2-1, with TRBD2 identical over 7 bases. Trimming took 6 bases from V and 4 from J; bases not matched to a gene: 12. CDR3 length: 16 residues. CDR1 LNHDA and CDR2 SQIVND come from the germline V gene (reference sequence). CDR3 protein: CASSAPSGTFYNEQFF. The CDR3 DNA follows: TGTGCCAGTAGCGCCCCCAGCGGGACCTTTTACAATGAGCAGTTCTTC.

This clone came up once. The chain recombines TRBV4-1 with TRBJ2-3; TRBD2 aligns across 8 bases. Germline CDR1 and CDR2: MGHRA and YSYEKL. This CDR3 is built from 16 residues. V shed 1 base and J 4 bases; nucleotides not matched to a gene: 7. The CDR3 sequence: CASSQGLSGRADTQYF. The CDR3 DNA sequence: TGCGCCAGCAGCCAAGGTTTGAGCGGGAGAGCAGATACGCAGTATTTT.

As DNA, the CDR3 is TGTGCCAGCAGCTTAATGGGGCCAGGGGGACTCACAGATACGCAGTATTTT. Translating it yields CASSLMGPGGLTDTQYF. V is TRBV7-8 and J is TRBJ2-3, with a tentative D call TRBD1 (7 bases). Trimming removed 2 bases from V and 2 bases from J, with 17 bases in between. From germline, CDR1 is SGHVS and CDR2 FQNEAQ. The CDR3 is 17 residues long.

This chain uses TRBV13 with TRBJ2-1, with 7 bases fitting TRBD2. V gave up 3 bases and J gave up 5 bases; unmatched junction bases: 10. The CDR3 is 16 residues long. Per the germline V gene, CDR1 is PRHDT and CDR2 is FYEKMQ (reference sequence). The CDR3 protein is CASSLILAATDNEQFF. In DNA, the CDR3 is TGTGCCAGCAGCTTGATTCTAGCGGCTACCGACAATGAGCAGTTCTTC. The whole variable domain, remainder taken from reference TRBV13 and TRBJ2-1, is AAGVIQSPRHLIKEKRETATLKCYPIPRHDTVYWYQQGPGQDPQFLISFYEKMQSDKGSIPDRFSAQQFSDYHSELNMSSLELGDSALYFCASSLILAATDNEQFFGPGTRLTVL.

The chain has TRBV5-1 and TRBJ1-1; TRBD1 might be the D (6 bases). Germline V gene lookup returns CDR1 SGHRS and CDR2 YFSETQ. V was shortened by 4 bases and J by 14 bases, with 21 bases between the two germline ends. The CDR3 totals 13 residues. The CDR3 nucleotides read TGCGCCAGCAGCCGTGGGGAACAGGGCCAGCTGTTCTTT. Its protein is CASSRGEQGQLFF.